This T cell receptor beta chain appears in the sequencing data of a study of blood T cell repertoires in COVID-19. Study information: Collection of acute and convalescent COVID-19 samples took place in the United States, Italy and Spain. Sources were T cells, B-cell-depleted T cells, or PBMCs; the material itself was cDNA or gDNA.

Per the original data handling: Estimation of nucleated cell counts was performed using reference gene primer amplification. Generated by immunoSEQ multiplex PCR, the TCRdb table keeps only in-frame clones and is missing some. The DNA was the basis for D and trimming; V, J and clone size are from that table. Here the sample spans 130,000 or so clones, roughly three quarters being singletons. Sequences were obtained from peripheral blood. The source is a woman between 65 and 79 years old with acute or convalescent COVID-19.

The DNA of the CDR3 is TGTGCCAGCAGCCAAGTGAGCGGCGGCTATGGCTACACCTTC. It specifies CASSQVSGGYGYTF. The rearrangement joins TRBV14 to TRBJ1-2; D gene uncertain. CDR3 length: 14 residues. V shed 1 base and J shed 4 bases, with 10 bases lying between them. Per the germline V gene, CDR1 is SGHDN and CDR2 is FVKESK.